The clone carrying this TCR beta chain has only a few counts. The data derive from a study of cytomegalovirus exposure and HLA in healthy donors. The ends were cut back, 4 bases at V and 5 bases at J, with 12 bases in the middle. The CDR3 consists of 14 residues. Germline loops: CDR1 GTSNPN, CDR2 SVGIG (reference sequence). PCR involved 60 Vbeta and 13 Jbeta primers. Method: immunoSEQ multiplex PCR; TCRdb's copy keeps in-frame clones and lacks some. Of some 94,000 clones in the sample, around 77% were seen once. This receptor was obtained from a man aged 40-55 years in good health and CMV-seronegative. The chain uses TRBV30 and TRBJ1-6, with D possibly matching TRBD1 (6 bases). The sample was PBMCs. The CDR3 bases are TGTGCCTGGAACCCTGGACAGAATAATTCACCCCTCCACTTT. It translates to CAWNPGQNNSPLHF.